This T cell receptor (beta chain) was retrieved from a study of Graves' ophthalmopathy and Graves' hyperthyroidism listed by TCRdb under 2018. As for the study more broadly: Hyperthyroidism was defined as stable when no progression to ophthalmopathy occurred within 18 months of follow-up. To explore V-J signatures distinguishing ophthalmopathy from hyperthyroidism, a discovery set of more than 95 patients (around 44 ophthalmopathy, over 55 stable hyperthyroidism) was enrolled. In more than five hyperthyroidism patients, T-cell repertoires of thyroid tissue and blood were compared. Following sampling, methimazole starting at 30 mg daily was administered to hyperthyroidism patients, and high-dose intravenous methylprednisolone was administered to ophthalmopathy patients. The independent validation cohort included around 19 hyperthyroidism patients plus 17 patients who later progressed from hyperthyroidism to ophthalmopathy. In total, approximately 130 blood samples were TCR-sequenced: 40 to 45 ophthalmopathy, some 75 hyperthyroidism and some 17 hyperthyroidism-to-ophthalmopathy patients. The study used signatures of the TCR beta repertoire to tell Graves' ophthalmopathy apart from Graves' hyperthyroidism and to predict which patients would progress to ophthalmopathy.

This clonotype was counted ten times or more. Its antigen remains undetermined. Within one base of it there is no much larger clone, and no base qualities were kept. V is reduced by 0 bases and J by 4 bases, leaving a spacing of 12 bases between them. Per the germline V gene (reference sequence), LNHNV is the CDR1 and YYDKDF is the CDR2. The CDR3 sequence holds 15 residues, the cysteine and phenylalanine included. The retained sequence is limited to the CDR3, 45 bases, with the frame set at the first base. TCR beta CDR3 regions were amplified from RNA transcripts for repertoire sequencing. The first round of RT-PCR was done with HTBI primers and the Qiagen OneStep RT-PCR kit, and was followed by a second round of multiplex PCR, then size selection and purification. The libraries underwent paired-end sequencing with 100 bp reads on an Illumina HiSeq2000. The original methods were these. SOAPnuke was used for read processing, and reads with adapters, uncalled bases, a mean Phred below 15, or no exact constant-primer or identifier match were discarded. COPE v1.2.5 was used to merge the high-quality paired reads. Unique nucleotide sequences were defined as clonotypes and aligned to IMGT TRB V, D and J references using MiTCR v1.1. Only V-J combinations with frequency above 0.0001 were analysed, covering over 99% of repertoires. For each V-J combination, a TCR clonal expansion and chaos score was defined as F50 clonal expansion divided by the chaos observed in the TCRdist matrix. Welch's t-statistics and random forest were used to reduce features to about 14 V-J combinations, which were fed into a naive Bayes classifier. Thyroid-blood repertoire similarity was quantified with the Morisita-Horn index. TCRdb handled the public reads itself, with Q25 trimming in fastp and clone calling in MiXCR, and kept productive beta chains. For every CDR3 protein sequence, its rows merge into one entry that carries the most common genes and DNA. These V and J calls are TCRdb output, not the study's own analysis. This sample gives around 1,000,000 distinct CDR3 sequences in total; less than 45% of them show up just once. The ten most abundant clones make up 11% of the sample.

The hyperthyroidism patients were 18 to 65 years old and newly diagnosed, with a disease duration of less than 2 months. Patients were excluded if they had other autoimmune diseases, uncontrolled infections, pregnancy or lactation. Diagnosis was based on clinical symptoms, serum thyroxine, TRAb, thyroid ultrasound and orbital computed tomography. Trizol reagent was used to extract the total RNA, and its quality was then checked on an Agilent 2100 Bioanalyzer. General conclusions and limits of the study: In validation, the model predicted ophthalmopathy progression with roughly 68% sensitivity and about 77% specificity; eleven to twelve predicted patients were CT-confirmed with GO in a median of around 6 months. Most expanded thyroid clonotypes with frequency above 0.001 were also detected in blood, suggesting blood repertoires may reflect the thyroid immune response. No statistical method was used to predetermine the sample size, and group allocation was not hidden from the investigators. In cross-validation, the 13-signature model distinguished ophthalmopathy from stable hyperthyroidism with around 90% sensitivity and around 83% specificity, while in the test set the corresponding values were about 80% and 75%.

Sequenced input: peripheral blood or thyroid tissue (not recorded which). Recombination joined TRBV15 with TRBJ1-2; a tentative D match to TRBD1 spans 6 bases. The receptor was isolated from an adult man with Graves' hyperthyroidism. The CDR3 has the sequence CATSRDVGQIYGYTF. The base sequence is TGTGCCACCAGCAGAGACGTAGGACAGATCTATGGCTACACCTTC.